Shown below are 30 T cell receptor beta chains from a single sample sequenced in a study of vaccination effects on CD4 cells after COVID-19. Only in-frame clones appear in the TCRdb table, and some are missing; sequencing was by immunoSEQ multiplex PCR. The sample has roughly 70,000 clones; around 70% are singletons. Sequencing followed a ViraFEST assay step that expanded antigen-specific CD4+ T cells with viral peptide pools. Subsequent to a culture period of 10 to 11 days, CD4+ T cells were isolated. Vaccine administered to participants consisted of two doses of either BNT162b2 or mRNA-1273. Which antigens these TCRs recognize remains unknown. The sequencing here drew on CD4+ T cells from PBMCs cultured with HCoV-229E spike peptides, taken after COVID-19 vaccination. The receptors were gathered from a human donor who received a COVID-19 vaccine.

This rearrangement joins TRBV24-1 to TRBJ2-1; D is possibly TRBD2 (6 bases). The CDR3 is made up of 14 amino acids. CDR1 and CDR2 from the germline V gene are KGHDR and SFDVKD. V was shortened by 5 bases and J by 2 bases, with 9 bases between the two germline ends. Written as DNA, the CDR3 is TGTGCCACCAGTGCCGGGGGAGCCTACAATGAGCAGTTCTTC. It specifies CATSAGGAYNEQFF.

This clone appeared once. DNA for the CDR3: TGTGCCAGCAGTGAGGGACACCGCGAATACGAGCAGTACGTC. Translated: CASSEGHREYEQYV. The chain is built from TRBV6-1 and TRBJ2-7; maybe TRBD1 (6 bases). Between the trimmed V and J ends, which lost 3 bases and 4 bases, there was a span of 13 bases. The CDR3 has 14 amino acids. CDR1 and CDR2 (germline): MNHNS, SASEGT.

This chain links TRBV3-1 (or the pseudogene TRBV3-2) with TRBJ2-7; D perhaps matches TRBD1 (6 bases). V lost 9 bases to trimming and J lost 3 bases, with 9 bases between them. This CDR3 contains 11 residues. Germline V CDR1 and CDR2: LGHDT, YNNKEL (reference sequence). CDR3 DNA sequence: TGTGCCAGAACAGGGCTCTACGAGCAGTACGTC. It yields the protein CARTGLYEQYV.

This chain joins TRBV29-1 and TRBJ2-2; the D call may be TRBD1 or TRBD2 (5 bases each). The germline CDR1 and CDR2 sequences are SQVTM and ANQGSEA. This CDR3 has 14 residues. The V gene lost 6 bases and the J gene lost 2 bases, with 13 bases spanning the gap. CDR3 residues: CSVARDVNTGELFF. Here the CDR3 DNA reads TGCAGCGTAGCCCGGGACGTAAACACCGGGGAGCTGTTTTTT.

The rearrangement uses TRBV3-1 (or the pseudogene TRBV3-2) and TRBJ2-2; D perhaps matches TRBD1 (5 bases). CDR3 length equals 18 residues. The V gene's germline CDR1 is LGHDT and CDR2 YNNKEL (reference sequence). V dropped 3 bases and J dropped 2 bases, with 19 bases sitting between them. The CDR3 reads CASSQHLDTSVNTGELFF. In nucleotides, the CDR3 is TGTGCCAGCAGCCAGCACCTGGACACGTCCGTAAACACCGGGGAGCTGTTTTTT.

The chain links TRBV6-5 to TRBJ1-1, with D possibly matching TRBD1 (5 bases). Germline CDR1 reads MNHEY; CDR2 reads SVGAGI. This CDR3 spans 15 amino acids. V was trimmed by 4 bases and J by 3 bases, leaving 15 bases between them. This chain's CDR3 is CASSSTRWGDTEAFF. CDR3 nucleotides: TGTGCCAGCAGTTCCACGAGATGGGGGGACACTGAAGCTTTCTTT.

V and J are TRBV30 and TRBJ1-3; TRBD1 aligns across 8 bases. The CDR3 loop spans 14 amino acids. Trimming removed 2 bases from V and 6 bases from J; junction bases left unmatched: 6. From germline, CDR1 is GTSNPN and CDR2 SVGIG (reference sequence). CDR3 protein: CAWSRTGSSNTIYF. The DNA for the CDR3 is TGTGCCTGGAGTCGGACAGGGTCGTCAAACACCATATATTTT.

J is TRBJ2-5 and V is TRBV7-2; no reliable D call. CDR3 size: 15 residues. Germline-derived CDR1 and CDR2 are SGHTA and FQGNSA. V lost 4 bases to trimming and J lost 1 base, with 13 bases between them. CDR3 bases: TGTGCCAGCAGCTCGTCTGGACGGATCCAAGAGACCCAGTACTTC. This gives the protein CASSSSGRIQETQYF. The whole variable domain, filled in from reference TRBV7-2 and TRBJ2-5, reads GAGVSQSPSNKVTEKGKDVELRCDPISGHTALYWYRQSLGQGLEFLIYFQGNSAPDKSGLPSDRFSAERTGGSVSTLTIQRTQQEDSAVYLCASSSSGRIQETQYFGPGTRLLVL.

V and J are TRBV3-1 (or the pseudogene TRBV3-2) and TRBJ1-4; unclear D gene. With 5 bases removed from V and 9 bases from J, the gap between germline ends came to 16 bases. The germline V gene encodes CDR1 LGHDT and CDR2 YNNKEL (reference sequence). The CDR3 spans 14 residues. Here the CDR3 reads CASSDNTGGQKLFF. The DNA of the CDR3 is TGTGCCAGCAGCGATAACACGGGTGGCCAAAAACTGTTTTTT.

V and J are TRBV29-1 and TRBJ2-3; D perhaps matches TRBD1 (5 bases). The CDR3 runs 12 residues. Germline CDR1 reads SQVTM; CDR2 reads ANQGSEA. V was pared by 4 bases and J by 1 base, with 6 bases between. CDR3 nucleotides: TGCAGCGTTGGCAGGGGCACAGATACGCAGTATTTT. Translation gives CSVGRGTDTQYF.

The chain recombines TRBV6-2 or TRBV6-3 with TRBJ1-2, with 8 bases aligning to TRBD1. The CDR3 consists of 15 residues. V lost 4 bases to trimming and J lost 4 bases; unmatched junction nucleotides: 8. Germline V gene lookup returns CDR1 MNHEY and CDR2 SVGEGT. CDR3 region: CASSSMDRAGYGYTF. The DNA for the CDR3 is TGTGCCAGCAGTTCCATGGACAGGGCCGGCTATGGCTACACCTTC.

The V gene is TRBV5-1, the J gene TRBJ2-5, with 12 bases that match TRBD1. V was pared by 2 bases and J by 5 bases, with 4 bases of the junction left unmatched. CDR1 and CDR2 (germline): SGHRS, YFSETQ. The CDR3 consists of 15 residues. Written as DNA, the CDR3 is TGCGCCAGCAGCTTCCCCGGGACAGGGGGCGAGACCCAGTACTTC. Protein product: CASSFPGTGGETQYF.

This rearrangement joins TRBV6-5 to TRBJ2-5; D is uncertain. Germline values: CDR1 MNHEY, CDR2 SVGAGI. Trimming took off 5 bases at V and 5 bases at J, with 12 bases between the two ends. This CDR3 is built from 13 residues. Here the CDR3 reads CASSILVWETQYF. The CDR3 DNA is TGTGCCAGCAGTATTCTAGTATGGGAGACCCAGTACTTC.

The genes are TRBV9 and TRBJ2-5; D is uncertain. The ends were cut back, 0 bases at V and 5 bases at J, with 8 bases in the middle. This CDR3 comprises 13 residues. CDR1 is SGDLS and CDR2 is YYNGEE in the germline V gene. The CDR3, as DNA: TGTGCCAGCAGCGTAGGGCTAGAGGAGACCCAGTACTTC. Encoded protein: CASSVGLEETQYF.

A word on this clone: At one end, the junction sequence differs from germline, possibly due to a read error. V usage is TRBV2 and J usage is TRBJ1-6; the D is unclear. Looked up from germline, CDR1 is SNHLY and CDR2 is FYNNEI. The CDR3 has 12 amino acids. The chain's CDR3 is CASTWYNSPLHF. The CDR3 DNA is TGTGCGAGCACCTGGTATAATTCACCCCTCCACTTT.

The chain joins TRBV9 to TRBJ1-6; D is unclear. V gave up 3 bases and J gave up 13 bases, with 17 bases separating them. CDR3 length: 14 amino acids. CDR1 is SGDLS, CDR2 YYNGEE, per germline. The CDR3 DNA reads as TGTGCCAGCAGCGAAAGGGTTTCCGGGAGGCCCCTCCACTTT. Translating it yields CASSERVSGRPLHF.

CDR3 amino acids: CASSFMDYEETQYF. In DNA, the CDR3 is TGCGCCAGCAGCTTCATGGACTATGAAGAGACCCAGTACTTC. The genes are TRBV5-1 and TRBJ2-5, with D possibly TRBD2 on 6 matching bases. The ends were cut back, 2 bases at V and 3 bases at J, with 11 bases in the middle. The CDR3 is 14 residues long. Looked up from germline, CDR1 is SGHRS and CDR2 is YFSETQ.

The rearrangement links TRBV28 to TRBJ2-6; D not certain. The CDR3 totals 15 residues. Germline loops: CDR1 MDHEN, CDR2 SYDVKM. V was pared by 1 base and J by 0 bases, with 4 bases between. The CDR3 sequence is CASSLYGSGANVLTF. The CDR3 DNA sequence: TGTGCCAGCAGTTTATACGGCTCTGGGGCCAACGTCCTGACTTTC.

CDR3 coding DNA: TGTGCCAGCAGCGTAGTACTAGCGGGAGTTAATGAGCAGTTCTTC. This translates into CASSVVLAGVNEQFF. The V gene is TRBV9, the J gene TRBJ2-1, with 11 bases identical to TRBD2. Germline CDR1 SGDLS, CDR2 YYNGEE. V lost 0 bases, J lost 7 bases, and 3 bases stayed unmatched. The CDR3 is 15 residues long.

This clone was recorded a few times. J is TRBJ1-5 and V is TRBV7-2, with no clear D. Trimming removed 5 bases at V and 1 base at J, with 12 bases between. The CDR3 totals 15 residues. Looked up from germline, CDR1 is SGHTA and CDR2 is FQGNSA. CDR3 region: CASSAQPGSNQPQHF. The CDR3 DNA reads TGTGCCAGCAGCGCACAACCAGGAAGCAATCAGCCCCAGCATTTT.

The genes are TRBV15 and TRBJ2-1; 7 nucleotides agree with TRBD1. The germline CDR1 and CDR2 sequences are LNHNV and YYDKDF (reference sequence). There are 17 residues in the CDR3. V lost 1 base and J lost 0; bases outside the gene matches: 6. The CDR3 is CATSRGGTGASYNEQFF. DNA for the CDR3: TGTGCCACCAGCAGAGGAGGAACAGGGGCCTCCTACAATGAGCAGTTCTTC.

The chain uses TRBV18 and TRBJ1-3, with TRBD1 as a possible D gene (6 bases). The V end was cut by 5 bases, the J end by 3 bases, with 11 bases between. There are 14 residues in the CDR3. From germline, CDR1 is KGHSH and CDR2 LQKENI. The CDR3 region has the DNA TGTGCCAGCTCAATACAGGGAGATGGAAACACCATATATTTT. It encodes CASSIQGDGNTIYF. Variable domain in full (rest from reference TRBV18 and TRBJ1-3): NAGVMQNPRHLVRRRGQEARLRCSPMKGHSHVYWYRQLPEEGLKFMVYLQKENIIDESGMPKERFSAEFPKEGPSILRIQQVVRGDSAAYFCASSIQGDGNTIYFGEGSWLTVV.

The chain employs TRBV4-3 and TRBJ1-1; D not resolved. The CDR3 consists of 15 residues. The V and J ends lost 0 bases and 1 base respectively, with 9 bases between them. The germline gives CDR1 LGHNA, CDR2 YSLEER. The CDR3 protein is CASSQDRVENTEAFF. The CDR3 coding sequence is TGCGCCAGCAGCCAAGATAGGGTGGAGAACACTGAAGCTTTCTTT.

The chain recombines TRBV12-5 with TRBJ2-2, with a weak D call TRBD1 (7 bases). The CDR3 is 15 residues long. CDR1 and CDR2 from the germline V gene are LGHNT and FRNRAP. V was shortened by 1 base and J by 5 bases, with 11 bases between the two germline ends. The DNA for the CDR3 is TGTGCTAGTGGTTTGGGACAGGGAGGTACCGGGGAGCTGTTTTTT. This encodes CASGLGQGGTGELFF.

The chain links TRBV9 to TRBJ2-2, with a tentative D call TRBD1 (5 bases). This CDR3 has 15 amino acids. Germline V gene lookup returns CDR1 SGDLS and CDR2 YYNGEE. V lost 1 base and J 6 bases, leaving 13 bases between the germline ends. CDR3 residues: CASSVQARVPGELFF. For the CDR3, the DNA is TGTGCCAGCAGCGTACAGGCCAGGGTCCCCGGGGAGCTGTTTTTT.

This chain joins TRBV28 and TRBJ1-2; possible D gene TRBD1, 5 bases. Germline V gene sequence: CDR1 MDHEN, CDR2 SYDVKM. V dropped 5 bases and J dropped 4 bases, with 11 bases sitting between them. The CDR3 consists of 13 residues. The CDR3 DNA sequence: TGTGCCAGCAGTCAGACAGTTCCCTATGGCTACACCTTC. Its translation is CASSQTVPYGYTF.

The chain uses TRBV5-8 and TRBJ1-2; no firm D call. The germline V and J ends were trimmed by 2 bases and 4 bases, with 6 bases remaining between them. Germline CDR1 reads SGHTS; CDR2 reads YDEGEE. The CDR3 contains 12 residues. This CDR3 is CASSFLPYGYTF. The CDR3 region has the DNA TGTGCCAGCAGCTTCCTACCCTATGGCTACACCTTC.

The chain couples TRBV30 to TRBJ2-6; D is unclear. Germline V lookup: CDR1 GTSNPN, CDR2 SVGIG (reference sequence). This CDR3 spans 13 amino acids. Between the trimmed V and J ends, which lost 7 bases and 0 bases, there was a span of 7 bases. This CDR3 is CASLSSGANVLTF. CDR3 bases: TGTGCCTCACTGAGCTCTGGGGCCAACGTCCTGACTTTC.

The chain carries TRBV25-1 and TRBJ2-1; TRBD2 agrees at 9 bases. Per the germline V gene, CDR1 is MGHDK and CDR2 is SYGVNS. The trim removed 5 bases at V and 6 bases at J, leaving 11 bases unmatched. CDR3 size: 16 residues. CDR3 nucleotides: TGTGCCAGCAGTCCACCGTTGAGCGGGGGGTTCAATGAGCAGTTCTTC. Amino acids: CASSPPLSGGFNEQFF.

The V and J genes are TRBV7-2 and TRBJ2-2; D is uncertain. Germline loops: CDR1 SGHTA, CDR2 FQGNSA. The V end lost 0 bases, the J end lost 5 bases, and 10 bases lay between the germline ends. The CDR3 loop spans 15 amino acids. CDR3 in DNA: TGTGCCAGCAGCTTAGCATTAGTGGCTACCGGGGAGCTGTTTTTT. It specifies CASSLALVATGELFF.